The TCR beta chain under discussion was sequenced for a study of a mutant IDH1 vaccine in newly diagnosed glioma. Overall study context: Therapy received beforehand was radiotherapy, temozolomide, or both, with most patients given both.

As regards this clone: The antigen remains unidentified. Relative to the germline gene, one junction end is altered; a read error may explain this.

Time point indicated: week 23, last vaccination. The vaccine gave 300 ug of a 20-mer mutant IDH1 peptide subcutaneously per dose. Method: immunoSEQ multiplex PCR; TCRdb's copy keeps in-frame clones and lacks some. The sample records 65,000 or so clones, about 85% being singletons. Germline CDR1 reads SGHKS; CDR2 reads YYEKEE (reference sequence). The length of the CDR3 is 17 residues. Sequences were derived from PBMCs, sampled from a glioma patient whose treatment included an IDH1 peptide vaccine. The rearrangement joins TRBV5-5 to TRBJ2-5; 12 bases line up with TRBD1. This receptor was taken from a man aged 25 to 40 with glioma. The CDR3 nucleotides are TGTGCCGGCAGCCCCTCCCTGGGACAGGGGGCACAAGAGACCCAGTACTTC. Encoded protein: CAGSPSLGQGAQETQYF.